A single sample gave rise to the 26 T cell receptor beta chains below, sequenced in a study of siplizumab effects on memory and regulatory T cells. TCRdb's copy holds only in-frame clones and misses some; the assay was immunoSEQ multiplex PCR. Of 6,000 to 8,500 clones listed, about 38% are singletons. The mixed lymphocyte reaction cells were held in coculture (37°C) for 5 to 6 days. What these receptors recognize is not known. Sequences were obtained from CFSE-low (dividing) CD8+ T cells sorted from an allogeneic mixed lymphocyte reaction. The receptors shown here come from a human donor in good health; the cells came from an allogeneic mixed lymphocyte reaction.

The V call is TRBV4-1, the J call TRBJ2-7; the D gene is possibly TRBD2 (6 bases). The CDR3 length is 15 residues. The V and J ends lost 0 bases and 7 bases respectively, with 16 bases between them. CDR1 and CDR2 (germline): MGHRA, YSYEKL. CDR3 residues: CASSQEPAGRGEQYF. The CDR3 nucleotides are TGCGCCAGCAGCCAAGAGCCAGCGGGTAGGGGTGAGCAGTACTTC.

This chain connects TRBV29-1 to TRBJ2-2; 8 bases agree with TRBD2. V lost 7 bases to trimming and J lost 6 bases; unmatched junction nucleotides: 4. The CDR3 loop spans 12 amino acids. From germline, CDR1 is SQVTM and CDR2 ANQGSEA. The CDR3 spells CSGGLGAGELFF. The DNA for the CDR3 is TGCAGCGGGGGACTAGGGGCCGGGGAGCTGTTTTTT.

This chain joins TRBV6-5 and TRBJ2-3; D gene uncertain. V lost 5 bases and J 6 bases, leaving 12 bases between the germline ends. This CDR3 spans 13 amino acids. Per germline, CDR1 MNHEY and CDR2 SVGAGI. The CDR3 loop is CASSERWWDTQYF. DNA for the CDR3: TGTGCCAGCAGTGAACGGTGGTGGGATACGCAGTATTTT.

This clone was observed a few times. The J gene is TRBJ2-2, the V gene TRBV27; no clear D gene. This CDR3 region has 13 residues. Germline-derived CDR1 and CDR2 are MNHEY and SMNVEV (reference sequence). The V end lost 4 bases, the J end lost 9 bases, and 12 bases lay between the germline ends. The CDR3 loop is CASSSFLSRELFF. The CDR3, as DNA: TGTGCCAGCAGTTCGTTCCTATCCCGGGAGCTGTTTTTT.

A word on this clone: A much larger clone is a single base away; this may be a read error. This sample also contains other DNA sequences that code for the same CDR3. This rearrangement joins TRBV29-1 to TRBJ2-3; 7 bases map to TRBD2. CDR1 and CDR2 from the germline V gene are SQVTM and ANQGSEA. There are 17 residues in the CDR3. V was clipped by 6 bases and J by 3 bases; unmatched bases: 18. The DNA for the CDR3 is TGCAGCGTAGGTGGGGGGGACGGAACCTCTAGTACAGATACGCAGTATTTT. Translation: CSVGGGDGTSSTDTQYF.

The chain carries TRBV14 and TRBJ2-1; D might be TRBD2 (5 bases). The germline V gene has CDR1 SGHDN and CDR2 FVKESK. The CDR3 covers 13 residues. Trimming cost V 8 bases and J 9 bases, with 17 bases left between them. The CDR3 bases are TGTGCCAGCTCACTAGTTTTCCGGGGTGAGCAGTTCTTC. Amino acids: CASSLVFRGEQFF.

This clone is classed as medium-sized (0.01 to 0.1%). One junction end disagrees with the germline gene, perhaps due to a read error. This chain connects TRBV7-2 to TRBJ1-1; possibly TRBD1 for D (5 bases). CDR3 length: 13 amino acids. CDR1 is SGHTA, CDR2 FQGNSA, per germline. The CDR3 bases are TGTGCCAGCACCCGGGGCGTGAAGACTGAAGCTTTCTTT. The encoded protein is CASTRGVKTEAFF. The full variable domain, completed using reference TRBV7-2 and TRBJ1-1, is GAGVSQSPSNKVTEKGKDVELRCDPISGHTALYWYRQSLGQGLEFLIYFQGNSAPDKSGLPSDRFSAERTGGSVSTLTIQRTQQEDSAVYLCASTRGVKTEAFFGQGTRLTVV.

The rearrangement links TRBV7-9 to TRBJ2-3; no clear D. This CDR3 spans 12 amino acids. V was pared by 4 bases and J by 6 bases, with 8 bases between. Germline lookup yields CDR1 SEHNR and CDR2 FQNEAQ (reference sequence). The CDR3 DNA is TGTGCCAGCAGCTCACGGTGGGATACGCAGTATTTT. Translating gives CASSSRWDTQYF.

By share, this clone ranks as medium-sized. The rearrangement uses TRBV4-2 and TRBJ2-7; D is unclear. The V gene's germline CDR1 is LGHNA and CDR2 YNFKEQ. The V end lost 0 bases, the J end lost 0 bases, and 9 bases lay between the germline ends. This CDR3 is built from 15 residues. CDR3: CASSQDSSSSYEQYF. CDR3 DNA sequence: TGTGCCAGCAGCCAAGATTCCTCTAGCTCCTACGAGCAGTACTTC.

The CDR3 nucleotides read TGTGCCAGCAGCTTAGGAGATGCAGTCACTGAAGCTTTCTTT. This encodes CASSLGDAVTEAFF. The rearrangement joins TRBV5-5 to TRBJ1-1, with no clear D. Germline V lookup: CDR1 SGHKS, CDR2 YYEKEE (reference sequence). CDR3 length: 14 amino acids. The ends were cut back, 2 bases at V and 4 bases at J, with 12 bases in the middle. Full variable domain (outside the CDR3, taken from reference TRBV5-5 and TRBJ1-1): DAGVTQSPTHLIKTRGQQVTLRCSPISGHKSVSWYQQVLGQGPQFIFQYYEKEERGRGNFPDRFSARQFPNYSSELNVNALLLGDSALYLCASSLGDAVTEAFFGQGTRLTVV.

In its sample, this clone was seen a few times. The genes are TRBV27 and TRBJ2-7; TRBD2 matches at 10 bases. In germline, CDR1 is MNHEY, CDR2 SMNVEV (reference sequence). The V gene end was trimmed by 2 bases and the J gene end by 6 bases; junction bases not matched to a gene: 7. The CDR3 is made up of 15 amino acids. For the CDR3, the DNA is TGTGCCAGCAGTTTAGGAGCGGGAGGGTCTCGCGAGCAGTACTTC. This encodes CASSLGAGGSREQYF.

This chain uses TRBV27 with TRBJ2-5, with TRBD1 matching 9 bases. The J call is uncertain, as TRBJ2-7 better fits the DNA end. The V gene's germline CDR1 is MNHEY and CDR2 SMNVEV (reference sequence). The CDR3 length is 15 residues. CDR3 bases: TGTGCCAGCAGTTTAGGTCCGGGGACAGGGTACGAGCAGTACTTC. Its protein product is CASSLGPGTGYEQYF.

This chain uses TRBV6-6 with TRBJ2-7; no reliable D call. This CDR3 contains 11 residues. Germline values: CDR1 MNHNY, CDR2 SVGAGI (reference sequence). The V end was cut by 6 bases, the J end by 3 bases, with 6 bases between. CDR3 bases: TGTGCCAGCAGGCACAACTACGAGCAGTACTTC. It yields the protein CASRHNYEQYF.

This clone was detected a few times. The chain is built from TRBV7-6 and TRBJ1-1; D unclear. Germline V gives CDR1 SGHVS, CDR2 FNYEAQ. V lost 2 bases, J lost 0 bases, and 4 bases lay in between. The CDR3 loop spans 13 amino acids. CDR3 nucleotide sequence: TGTGCCAGCAGCTTAAGCATGAACACTGAAGCTTTCTTT. Encoded protein: CASSLSMNTEAFF.

The chain combines TRBV5-6 with TRBJ2-7, with D tentatively TRBD2 (5 bases). Trimming took off 1 base at V and 2 bases at J, with 7 bases between the two ends. CDR3 length: 13 residues. From germline, CDR1 is SGHDT and CDR2 YYEEEE. CDR3: CASSLSGTYEQYF. The DNA for the CDR3 is TGTGCCAGCAGCTTGTCGGGGACCTACGAGCAGTACTTC. The variable domain in full, with the rest retrieved from reference TRBV5-6 and TRBJ2-7, is DAGVTQSPTHLIKTRGQQVTLRCSPKSGHDTVSWYQQALGQGPQFIFQYYEEEERQRGNFPDRFSGHQFPNYSSELNVNALLLGDSALYLCASSLSGTYEQYFGPGTRLTVT.

This clone is medium-sized within its sample. The chain recombines TRBV4-3 with TRBJ2-7; 15 nucleotides agree with TRBD2. After removal of 3 bases from V and 0 bases from J, the junction contained 3 bases not matched to a gene. The V gene's germline CDR1 is LGHNA and CDR2 YSLEER. There are 17 residues in the CDR3. CDR3 in amino acids: CASSHGLAGGPSYEQYF. CDR3 nucleotides: TGCGCCAGCAGCCACGGACTAGCGGGAGGGCCCTCCTACGAGCAGTACTTC.

J is TRBJ2-7 and V is TRBV6-5, with TRBD2 matching 8 bases. Per the germline V gene, CDR1 is MNHEY and CDR2 is SVGAGI. V gave up 6 bases and J gave up 3 bases; unmatched junction bases: 13. CDR3 size: 16 residues. CDR3 DNA: TGTGCCAGCAGCTACGGGCTAGCGGGTTCTAACTACGAGCAGTACTTC. Protein: CASSYGLAGSNYEQYF.

This CDR3 is CASSPLQGGAYEAFF. In DNA, the CDR3 is TGTGCCAGCTCACCACTCCAGGGGGGGGCCTATGAAGCTTTCTTT. The chain has TRBV18 and TRBJ1-1; TRBD1 aligns across 7 bases. Germline V gives CDR1 KGHSH, CDR2 LQKENI. The CDR3 totals 15 residues. J lost 7 bases, V lost 1 base, and 9 bases had no gene match.

This chain joins TRBV7-8 and TRBJ2-7; TRBD1 matches 9 bases. Germline V gives CDR1 SGHVS, CDR2 FQNEAQ. CDR3 length: 15 residues. Trimming cost V 0 bases and J 3 bases; bases outside gene matches: 3. In nucleotides, the CDR3 is TGTGCCAGCAGCTTAGCGGGACAGGGTTTCTACGAGCAGTACTTC. It translates to CASSLAGQGFYEQYF.

Relative to its sample, this clone is medium-sized. The chain has TRBV7-9 and TRBJ1-2; D gene uncertain. The length of the CDR3 is 13 residues. Germline lookup yields CDR1 SEHNR and CDR2 FQNEAQ (reference sequence). Trimming took 0 bases from V and 7 from J, leaving 9 bases between them. The CDR3 sequence is CASSLARAAGYTF. As DNA, the CDR3 is TGTGCCAGCAGCTTAGCTAGGGCAGCTGGCTACACCTTC.

This clone is categorized as medium-sized. The V call is TRBV7-8, the J call TRBJ2-3; D might be TRBD2 (6 bases). The CDR3 runs 14 residues. Germline V gene sequence: CDR1 SGHVS, CDR2 FQNEAQ. V lost 5 bases and J lost 4, with 13 bases in between. The CDR3 sequence: CASSPGVRADTQYF. CDR3 in DNA: TGTGCCAGCAGCCCGGGGGTTCGGGCAGATACGCAGTATTTT.

The chain couples TRBV28 to TRBJ1-2, with D possibly being TRBD1 (6 bases). There are 13 residues in the CDR3. V was clipped by 2 bases and J by 8 bases, with 12 bases between them. Germline CDR1 and CDR2: MDHEN and SYDVKM. CDR3 residues: CASSLMGGGGYTF. The DNA of the CDR3 is TGTGCCAGCAGTTTAATGGGCGGGGGCGGCTACACCTTC.

This clone was picked up one time. The rearrangement uses TRBV28 and TRBJ1-4; TRBD1 might be the D (6 bases). Between the trimmed V and J ends, which lost 7 bases and 4 bases, there was a span of 10 bases. The CDR3 consists of 13 residues. Germline values: CDR1 MDHEN, CDR2 SYDVKM. The CDR3: CASIDRINEKLFF. The CDR3 nucleotides read TGTGCCAGCATTGACAGGATTAATGAAAAACTGTTTTTT.

The CDR3 coding sequence is TGTGCCAGCAGCCTTGAGCGGGGCGGAGGGACGTACGAGCAGTACTTC. It translates to CASSLERGGGTYEQYF. The chain combines TRBV11-3 with TRBJ2-7, with TRBD2 matching 7 bases. J gave up 4 bases and V 5 bases, and 14 bases lay outside the gene matches. Germline-derived CDR1 and CDR2 are SGHNT and YENEEA. This CDR3 contains 16 residues.

The chain joins TRBV5-4 to TRBJ2-7; TRBD1 matches 10 bases. The ends lost 4 bases at V and 3 bases at J; junction bases unmatched: 4. Germline V lookup: CDR1 SGHNT, CDR2 YYREEE (reference sequence). The length of the CDR3 is 14 residues. The CDR3 DNA is TGTGCCAGCAGCCCCGGGACAGGGGTCTACGAGCAGTACTTC. This codes for CASSPGTGVYEQYF. Drawing the rest from reference TRBV5-4 and TRBJ2-7, the complete variable domain is ETGVTQSPTHLIKTRGQQVTLRCSSQSGHNTVSWYQQALGQGPQFIFQYYREEENGRGNFPPRFSGLQFPNYSSELNVNALELDDSALYLCASSPGTGVYEQYFGPGTRLTVT.

The chain has TRBV5-4 and TRBJ2-7; D gene unclear. The CDR3 has 13 residues. The V gene's germline CDR1 is SGHNT and CDR2 YYREEE (reference sequence). V was trimmed by 4 bases and J by 5 bases, leaving 13 bases between them. This CDR3 reads CASSLVVTHEQYF. In DNA form, the CDR3 reads TGTGCCAGCAGCCTCGTCGTAACCCACGAGCAGTACTTC.